A selection of T cell receptor beta chains follows, all from one sample in a study of shared clonotypes between healthy human individuals. Here immunoSEQ multiplex PCR was the method, and the copy in TCRdb shows in-frame clones only, minus some. The sample contains roughly 1,100,000 clones, roughly 75% of which appear only once. Sample: memory CD4+ T cells sorted from blood. These receptors all stem from a man between 18 and 35 years old in good health. Both conserved end residues are part of each CDR3. Size is omitted from some rows. Given values are once, few, many or a class for expanded clones.

j_gene | abundance | v_gene | CDR3aa
TRBJ2-1 | - | TRBV5-1 | CASSLVAGSGNEQFF
TRBJ1-4 | - | TRBV5-1 | CASSLRGEDEKLFF
TRBJ1-5 | - | TRBV19 | CASSMGPPRAHSNQPQHF
TRBJ1-3 | few | TRBV28 | CASSPGDRVIAGNTIYF
TRBJ1-6 | - | TRBV30 | CAWEQGYNSPLHF
TRBJ1-3 | - | TRBV11-2 | CASSRDRVASTIYF
TRBJ1-2 | - | TRBV5-1 | CASSLDSGLEGYTF
TRBJ2-7 | - | TRBV19 | CASRPNLGQGADEQYF
TRBJ2-3 | - | TRBV9 | CASSVDGSTDTQYF
TRBJ1-2 | - | TRBV5-1 | CASSLPTGNYGYTF
TRBJ2-2 | - | TRBV11-2 | CASSSRLAGGYAIGELFF
TRBJ1-6 | - | TRBV27 | CASSPGTGGNSPLHF
TRBJ2-2 | few | TRBV19 | CAIGDRTNTGELFF
TRBJ1-6 | few | TRBV28 | CASSFSGPGNSPLHF
TRBJ1-2 | - | TRBV7-7 | CASSPTGIYGYTF
TRBJ1-1 | - | TRBV6-5 | CASSSSRGAGNTEAFF
TRBJ1-2 | - | TRBV5-8 | CASTLTVANYGYTF
TRBJ2-7 | - | TRBV7-2 | CASSPGPVGEQYF
TRBJ2-5 | - | TRBV5-6 | CASSMDRGFQETQYF
TRBJ2-3 | - | TRBV11-2 | CASSFGVRTDTQYF
TRBJ1-1 | - | TRBV19 | CASSIVTGLTNTEAFF
TRBJ2-6 | few | TRBV5-1 | CASSSGVSGANVLTF
TRBJ1-1 | - | TRBV6-1 | CASSVLGQNTEAFF
TRBJ1-6 | - | TRBV5-1 | CASSLDVRSYNSPLHF
TRBJ2-1 | once | TRBV7-3 | CASSLLTTGTYNEQFF
TRBJ1-2 | - | TRBV18 | CASSPTGSQYGYTF
TRBJ2-2 | many | TRBV27 | CASSLNTGELFF
TRBJ2-1 | - | TRBV6-1 | CASSRLTNEQFF
TRBJ2-5 | - | TRBV5-1 | CASSLQTSEGETQYF
TRBJ1-5 | - | TRBV27 | CASPNASGNQPQHF
TRBJ1-1 | few | TRBV25-1 | CASSGSGTEAFF
TRBJ1-6 | few | TRBV5-1 | CASRPDRANSPLHF
TRBJ2-2 | few | TRBV9 | CASSLSGNTGELFF